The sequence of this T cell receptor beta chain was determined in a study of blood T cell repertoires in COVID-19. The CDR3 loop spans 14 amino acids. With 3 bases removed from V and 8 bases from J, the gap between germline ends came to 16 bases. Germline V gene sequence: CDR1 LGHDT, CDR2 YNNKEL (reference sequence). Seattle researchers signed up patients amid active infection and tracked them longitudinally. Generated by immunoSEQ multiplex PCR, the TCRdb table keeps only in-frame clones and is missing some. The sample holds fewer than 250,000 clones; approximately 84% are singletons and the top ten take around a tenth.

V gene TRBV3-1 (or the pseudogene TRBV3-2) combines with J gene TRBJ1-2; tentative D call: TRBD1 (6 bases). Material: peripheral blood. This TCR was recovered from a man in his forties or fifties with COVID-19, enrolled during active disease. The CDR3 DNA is TGTGCCAGCAGCCACTCCTGGCAGGGGCCCGGCTACACCTTC. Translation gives CASSHSWQGPGYTF.